Shown below are 14 T cell receptor beta chains from a single sample sequenced in a study of blood T cell repertoires in COVID-19. This table comes from immunoSEQ multiplex PCR, and its TCRdb copy is limited to in-frame clones, with some not included. This table has 150,000 or so clones, roughly 78% appearing once. Sequenced: peripheral blood. Receptor source: a woman in her sixties or seventies with COVID-19, enrolled during active disease.

The genes are TRBV11-2 and TRBJ2-2, with D possibly matching TRBD1 (6 bases). CDR1 is SGHAT and CDR2 is FQNNGV in the germline V gene. V was clipped by 6 bases and J by 0 bases, with 17 bases between them. The CDR3 covers 17 residues. The CDR3 region is CASSFIRTASNTGELFF. The CDR3 DNA sequence: TGTGCCAGCAGTTTCATTCGGACAGCTTCGAACACCGGGGAGCTGTTTTTT. Together with reference TRBV11-2 and TRBJ2-2, the CDR3 gives the full variable domain: EAGVAQSPRYKIIEKRQSVAFWCNPISGHATLYWYQQILGQGPKLLIQFQNNGVVDDSQLPKDRFSAERLKGVDSTLKIQPAKLEDSAVYLCASSFIRTASNTGELFFGEGSRLTVL.

This clone was counted only a few times. The rearrangement joins TRBV9 to TRBJ2-1; 8 bases line up with TRBD2. Trimming cost V 0 bases and J 4 bases; bases outside gene matches: 3. CDR3 length: 15 amino acids. Germline V gives CDR1 SGDLS, CDR2 YYNGEE. The chain's CDR3 is CASSVASGGYNEQFF. The CDR3 bases are TGTGCCAGCAGCGTAGCAAGCGGGGGTTACAATGAGCAGTTCTTC.

V usage is TRBV3-1 (or the pseudogene TRBV3-2) and J usage is TRBJ1-1, with TRBD1 as a possible D gene (5 bases). Germline assignment: CDR1 LGHDT and CDR2 YNNKEL (reference sequence). Trimming removed 1 base from V and 5 bases from J, with 14 bases in between. The CDR3 covers 15 residues. The CDR3 sequence is CASSQVGRGRTEAFF. The CDR3 DNA reads as TGTGCCAGCAGCCAAGTGGGGAGGGGCAGGACTGAAGCTTTCTTT.

The chain recombines TRBV3-1 (or the pseudogene TRBV3-2) with TRBJ2-7, with TRBD1 matching over 8 bases. This CDR3 has 12 residues. The V and J ends lost 3 bases and 6 bases, in that order; junction bases with no gene match: 1. Germline loops: CDR1 LGHDT, CDR2 YNNKEL (reference sequence). DNA of the CDR3: TGTGCCAGCAGCCAGACAGGGGTCGAGCAGTACTTC. Translation: CASSQTGVEQYF.

The CDR3 bases are TGTGCCAGCAGCCAAGGGGGAGATCAGCCCCAGCATTTT. Translation: CASSQGGDQPQHF. This rearrangement joins TRBV3-1 (or the pseudogene TRBV3-2) to TRBJ1-5; D is uncertain. Trimming took 1 base from V and 5 from J, leaving 6 bases between them. Germline V gene lookup returns CDR1 LGHDT and CDR2 YNNKEL (reference sequence). This CDR3 is built from 13 residues.

The rearrangement joins TRBV18 to TRBJ2-1, with 10 bases identical to TRBD2. V trimming: 6 bases; J trimming: 9 bases; junction bases outside the gene matches: 14. Germline loops: CDR1 KGHSH, CDR2 LQKENI. The CDR3 length is 16 residues. CDR3 in amino acids: CASSQLPGLATAEQFF. CDR3 sequence (DNA): TGTGCCAGCTCTCAACTCCCGGGACTAGCGACGGCTGAGCAGTTCTTC.

This clone has just one count. The chain recombines TRBV30 with TRBJ1-1; no reliable D call. This CDR3 region has 13 residues. V lost 1 base and J lost 1, with 7 bases in between. Germline V gives CDR1 GTSNPN, CDR2 SVGIG (reference sequence). The CDR3 region is CAWSGGRNTEAFF. The CDR3 DNA reads as TGTGCCTGGAGTGGTGGGAGGAACACTGAAGCTTTCTTT.

The table lists this clone with a count of one. The V gene is TRBV5-4, the J gene TRBJ1-2; 8 nucleotides align to TRBD1. Germline V gives CDR1 SGHNT, CDR2 YYREEE (reference sequence). The length of the CDR3 is 14 residues. Trimming at V came to 0 bases and at J to 7 bases, leaving 5 bases not matched to a gene. The CDR3 DNA reads TGTGCCAGCAGCTTGGCGGACAGGGTATCTGGCTACACCTTC. Amino acid sequence: CASSLADRVSGYTF.

The V and J genes are TRBV28 and TRBJ2-7, with 9 positions matching TRBD1. CDR3 size: 14 residues. With 3 bases clipped from V and 7 bases from J, the junction kept 7 bases outside the gene matches. CDR1 and CDR2 from the germline V gene are MDHEN and SYDVKM. CDR3 residues: CASSLTGTGMEQYF. CDR3 DNA sequence: TGTGCCAGCAGTTTGACCGGGACAGGGATGGAGCAGTACTTC.

The V and J genes are TRBV20-1 and TRBJ2-3; D unclear. Germline-derived CDR1 and CDR2 are DFQATT and SNEGSKA (reference sequence). The CDR3 consists of 11 residues. V gave up 3 bases and J gave up 3 bases, with 4 bases separating them. For the CDR3, the DNA is TGCAGTGCTAGCGGTACAGATACGCAGTATTTT. Residues: CSASGTDTQYF.

This clone was picked up one time. The chain combines TRBV11-3 with TRBJ2-5; 7 positions agree with TRBD2. Germline V gene sequence: CDR1 SGHNT, CDR2 YENEEA. The CDR3 has 14 amino acids. Trimming removed 10 bases from V and 5 bases from J; junction bases left unmatched: 13. The CDR3 spells CATGGKLSSETQYF. The CDR3 nucleotides read TGTGCCACCGGGGGGAAGTTAAGCTCGGAGACCCAGTACTTC.

This clone has more than one count but fewer than ten. The J gene is TRBJ2-7, the V gene TRBV3-1 (or the pseudogene TRBV3-2); TRBD2 aligns across 7 bases. After removal of 3 bases from V and 3 bases from J, the junction contained 8 bases not matched to a gene. Germline CDR1 LGHDT, CDR2 YNNKEL (reference sequence). The CDR3 consists of 15 residues. The CDR3 here is CASSHWGEGDYEQYF. The CDR3 DNA sequence: TGTGCCAGCAGCCACTGGGGGGAGGGAGACTACGAGCAGTACTTC.

The chain links TRBV5-6 to TRBJ2-5; 8 nucleotides match TRBD1. The V segment lost 3 bases and the J segment 4 bases; nucleotides outside the gene matches: 11. Germline V lookup: CDR1 SGHDT, CDR2 YYEEEE. This CDR3 is 16 amino acids long. CDR3 in amino acids: CASSWDRTGRTETQYF. Written as DNA, the CDR3 is TGTGCCAGCAGCTGGGACAGGACAGGGAGGACAGAGACCCAGTACTTC.

This clone was counted a few times. V and J are TRBV9 and TRBJ1-3; no clear D. Germline CDR1 is SGDLS and CDR2 is YYNGEE. The CDR3 is 13 amino acids. The V end lost 3 bases, the J end lost 5 bases, and 9 bases lay between the germline ends. CDR3 region: CASSADTRNTIYF. CDR3 coding DNA: TGTGCCAGCAGCGCAGACACGCGAAACACCATATATTTT.